Included here is one T cell receptor beta chain sequence, with context. RNA amounts of about 0.5 to 1 ug underwent reverse transcription with random hexamers. TCRdb independently ran MiXCR on the immunoSEQ multiplex PCR reads; one entry per CDR3 protein. The profile shows 100,000 to 150,000 distinct CDR3 sequences, 90% to 95% of them singletons. This entry is derived from a study of CD8 T cells in Susac syndrome. This CDR3 contains 13 residues. The germline V gene has CDR1 SQVTM and CDR2 ANQGSEA. The V end was cut by 5 bases, the J end by 2 bases, with 11 bases between. The chain combines TRBV29-1 with TRBJ2-3; no reliable D call. The source of this sequence is a human donor in good health. Specimen: CD4+ T cells from PBMCs. CDR3 region: CSVSTQITDTQYF. The CDR3 bases are TGCAGCGTTTCCACTCAAATCACAGATACGCAGTATTTT.